This T cell receptor beta chain was recovered during a study of vaccination and CD4 T cells after COVID-19. Turning to the study itself: Two-dose vaccination with either BNT162b2 or mRNA-1273 was given to participants. Samples after vaccination came a median 72 days past dose two, ranging 14 to 241.

Notes on this clonotype: The antigen is not known.

Cultured CD4+ T cell DNA was sequenced using the Oncomine TCR Beta short-read assay. TCRdb ran MiXCR on the PCR reads and lists one entry per CDR3 protein. Among about 20,000 distinct CDR3 sequences listed, 60% to 75% were seen once. The CDR3 totals 11 residues. Trimming left V 6 bases short and J 9 bases short, with 15 bases between. Per the germline V gene, CDR1 is DFQATT and CDR2 is SNEGSKA (reference sequence). Stated treatment: approximately nine-day PBMC culture with coronavirus spike peptide pools or control peptides (ViraFEST assay). The sample was CD4+ T cells from blood, cultured in vitro. The chain links TRBV20-1 to TRBJ2-7; D possibly corresponds to TRBD1 (6 bases). This TCR derives from a human donor who had recovered from COVID-19. The CDR3 bases are TGCAGTGCAAAGGACAGTCCCGGGCAGTACTTC. This gives the protein CSAKDSPGQYF.